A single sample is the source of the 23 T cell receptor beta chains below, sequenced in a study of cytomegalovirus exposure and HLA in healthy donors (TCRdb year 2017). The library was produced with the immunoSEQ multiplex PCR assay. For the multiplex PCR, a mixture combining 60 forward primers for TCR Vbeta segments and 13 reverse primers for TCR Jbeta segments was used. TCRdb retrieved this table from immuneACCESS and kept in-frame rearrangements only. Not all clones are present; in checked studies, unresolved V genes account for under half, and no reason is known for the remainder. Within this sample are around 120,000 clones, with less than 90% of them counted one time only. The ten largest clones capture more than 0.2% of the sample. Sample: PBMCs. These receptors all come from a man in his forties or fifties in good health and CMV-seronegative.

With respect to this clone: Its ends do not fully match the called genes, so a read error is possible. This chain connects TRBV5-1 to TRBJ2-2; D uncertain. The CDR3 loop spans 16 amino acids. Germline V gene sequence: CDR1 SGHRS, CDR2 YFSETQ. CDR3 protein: CARSLLAGYNTGELFF. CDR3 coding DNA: TGCGCCCGCAGCTTGCTCGCAGGATACAACACCGGGGAGCTGTTTTTT. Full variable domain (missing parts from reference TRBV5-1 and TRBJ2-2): KAGVTQTPRYLIKTRGQQVTLSCSPISGHRSVSWYQQTPGQGLQFLFEYFSETQRNKGNFPGRFSGRQFSNSRSEMNVSTLELGDSALYLCARSLLAGYNTGELFFGEGSRLTVL.

DNA of the CDR3: TGTGCCAGCAGTGACTCCGGTTATGAGCAGTTCTTC. Its translation: CASSDSGYEQFF. The rearrangement links TRBV6-4 to TRBJ2-1, with unresolved D. Trimming left V 0 bases short and J 8 bases short, with 5 bases between. Germline CDR1 and CDR2: MRHNA and SNTAGT. This CDR3 has 12 amino acids.

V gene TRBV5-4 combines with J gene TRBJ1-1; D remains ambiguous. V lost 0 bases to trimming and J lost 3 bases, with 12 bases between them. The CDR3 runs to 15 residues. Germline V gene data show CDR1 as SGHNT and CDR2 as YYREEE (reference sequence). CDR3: CASSLGAVGYTEAFF. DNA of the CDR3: TGTGCCAGCAGCTTGGGGGCTGTTGGTTACACTGAAGCTTTCTTT.

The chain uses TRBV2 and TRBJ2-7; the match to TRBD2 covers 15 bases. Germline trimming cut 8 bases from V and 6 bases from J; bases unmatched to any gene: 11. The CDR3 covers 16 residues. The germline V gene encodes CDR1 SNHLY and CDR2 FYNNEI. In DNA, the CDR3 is TGTGCCAGCCAGCCTGGGGGACTAGCGGGAGGCGGCGAGCAGTACTTC. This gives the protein CASQPGGLAGGGEQYF.

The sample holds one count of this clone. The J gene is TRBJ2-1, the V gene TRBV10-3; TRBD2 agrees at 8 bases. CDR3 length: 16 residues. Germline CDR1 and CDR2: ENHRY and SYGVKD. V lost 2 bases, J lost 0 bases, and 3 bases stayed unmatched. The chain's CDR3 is CAISERTSGSYNEQFF. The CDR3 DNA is TGTGCCATCAGTGAGCGCACTAGCGGCTCCTACAATGAGCAGTTCTTC.

Written as DNA, the CDR3 is TGTGCCAGCAGTTATTTACCGGGGAGCTTTATCGACGAGCAGTACTTC. This codes for CASSYLPGSFIDEQYF. The gene calls are TRBV6-5 and TRBJ2-7, with D possibly TRBD2 on 5 matching bases. Between the trimmed V and J ends, which lost 3 bases and 5 bases, there was a span of 20 bases. This CDR3 has 16 residues. Germline CDR1 MNHEY, CDR2 SVGAGI.

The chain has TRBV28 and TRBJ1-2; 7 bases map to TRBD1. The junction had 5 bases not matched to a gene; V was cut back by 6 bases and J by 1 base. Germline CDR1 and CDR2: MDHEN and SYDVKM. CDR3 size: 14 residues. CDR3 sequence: CASRYHRGNYGYTF. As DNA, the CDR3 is TGTGCCAGCAGGTACCACAGGGGTAACTATGGCTACACCTTC.

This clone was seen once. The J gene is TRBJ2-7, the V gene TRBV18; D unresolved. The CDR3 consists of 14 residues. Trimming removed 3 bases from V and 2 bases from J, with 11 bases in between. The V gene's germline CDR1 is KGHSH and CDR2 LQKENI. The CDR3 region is CASSPGSYPYEQYF. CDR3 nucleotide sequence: TGTGCCAGCTCACCCGGGTCTTACCCCTACGAGCAGTACTTC.

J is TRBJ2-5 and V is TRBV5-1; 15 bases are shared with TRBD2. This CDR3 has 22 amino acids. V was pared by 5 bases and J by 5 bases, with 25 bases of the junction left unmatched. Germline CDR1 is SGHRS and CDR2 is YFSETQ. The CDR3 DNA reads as TGCGCCAGCAGACCTCCGCTGGTGTGGGCCGGGACTAGCGGGAGGACGTCGGAGACCCAGTACTTC. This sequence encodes CASRPPLVWAGTSGRTSETQYF.

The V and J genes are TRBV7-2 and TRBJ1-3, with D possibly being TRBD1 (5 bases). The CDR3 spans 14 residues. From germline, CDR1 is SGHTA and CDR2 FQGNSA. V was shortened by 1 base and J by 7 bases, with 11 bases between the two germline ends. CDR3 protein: CASSLVGAQNTIYF. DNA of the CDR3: TGTGCCAGCAGCTTAGTAGGGGCCCAGAACACCATATATTTT.

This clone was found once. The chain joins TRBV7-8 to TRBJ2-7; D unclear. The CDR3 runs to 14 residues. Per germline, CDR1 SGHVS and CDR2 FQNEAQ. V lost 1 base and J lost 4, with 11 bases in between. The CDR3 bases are TGTGCCAGCAGCTTAGATCCGGGTGTATACGAGCAGTACTTC. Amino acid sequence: CASSLDPGVYEQYF.

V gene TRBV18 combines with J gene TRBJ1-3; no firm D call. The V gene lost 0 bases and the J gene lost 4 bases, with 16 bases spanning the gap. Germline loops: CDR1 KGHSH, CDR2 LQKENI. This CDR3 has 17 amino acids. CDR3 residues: CASSPPNVGFIGNTIYF. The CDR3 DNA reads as TGTGCCAGCTCACCACCGAACGTTGGCTTTATCGGAAACACCATATATTTT.

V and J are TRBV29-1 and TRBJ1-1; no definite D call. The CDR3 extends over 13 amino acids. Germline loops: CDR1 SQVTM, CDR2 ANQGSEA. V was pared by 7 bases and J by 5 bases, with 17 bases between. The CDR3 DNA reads TGCAGCGCCTCGGGAGGTGGGAGTACTGAAGCTTTCTTT. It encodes CSASGGGSTEAFF.

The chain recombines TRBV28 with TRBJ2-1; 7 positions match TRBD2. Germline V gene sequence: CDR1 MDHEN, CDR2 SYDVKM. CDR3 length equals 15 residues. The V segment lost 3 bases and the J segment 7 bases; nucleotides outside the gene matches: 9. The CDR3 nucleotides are TGTGCCAGCAGTTTCTCGGGAGGTCCAAGGAATGAGCAGTTCTTC. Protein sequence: CASSFSGGPRNEQFF.

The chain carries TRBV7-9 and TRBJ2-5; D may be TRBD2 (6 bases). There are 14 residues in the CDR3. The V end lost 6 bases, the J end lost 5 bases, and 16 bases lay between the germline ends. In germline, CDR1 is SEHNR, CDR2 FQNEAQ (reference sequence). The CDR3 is CASSKGTGGETQYF. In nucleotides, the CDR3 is TGTGCCAGCAGTAAAGGGACTGGAGGGGAGACCCAGTACTTC. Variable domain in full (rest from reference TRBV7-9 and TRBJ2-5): DTGVSQNPRHKITKRGQNVTFRCDPISEHNRLYWYRQTLGQGPEFLTYFQNEAQLEKSRLLSDRFSAERPKGSFSTLEIQRTEQGDSAMYLCASSKGTGGETQYFGPGTRLLVL.

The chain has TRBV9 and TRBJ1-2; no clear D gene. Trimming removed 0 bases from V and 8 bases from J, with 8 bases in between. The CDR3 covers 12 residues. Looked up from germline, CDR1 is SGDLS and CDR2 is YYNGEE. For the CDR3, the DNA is TGTGCCAGCAGCGTAGCCGGGGAGGGCTACACCTTC. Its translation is CASSVAGEGYTF.

This chain's CDR3 is CASSLRGLGNTEAFF. In DNA form, the CDR3 reads TGTGCCAGCAGCCTCAGGGGGCTCGGGAACACTGAAGCTTTCTTT. The chain has TRBV11-2 and TRBJ1-1, with 8 nucleotides matching TRBD1. Per the germline V gene, CDR1 is SGHAT and CDR2 is FQNNGV. Losses at the gene ends were 5 bases for V and 1 base for J; bases not matched to a gene: 6. The length of the CDR3 is 15 residues. Complete variable domain (other parts from reference TRBV11-2 and TRBJ1-1): EAGVAQSPRYKIIEKRQSVAFWCNPISGHATLYWYQQILGQGPKLLIQFQNNGVVDDSQLPKDRFSAERLKGVDSTLKIQPAKLEDSAVYLCASSLRGLGNTEAFFGQGTRLTVV.

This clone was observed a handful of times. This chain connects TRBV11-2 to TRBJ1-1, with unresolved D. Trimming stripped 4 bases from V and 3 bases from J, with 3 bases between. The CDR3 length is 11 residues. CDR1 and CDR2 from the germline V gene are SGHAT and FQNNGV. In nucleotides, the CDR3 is TGTGCCAGCAGCTCGTACACTGAAGCTTTCTTT. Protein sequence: CASSSYTEAFF.

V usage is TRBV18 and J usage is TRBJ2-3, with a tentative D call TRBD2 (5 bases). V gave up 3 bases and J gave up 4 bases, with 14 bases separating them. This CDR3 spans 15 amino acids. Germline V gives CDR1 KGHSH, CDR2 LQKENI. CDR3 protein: CASSPSRVGADTQYF. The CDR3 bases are TGTGCCAGCTCACCGTCGCGGGTTGGCGCAGATACGCAGTATTTT.

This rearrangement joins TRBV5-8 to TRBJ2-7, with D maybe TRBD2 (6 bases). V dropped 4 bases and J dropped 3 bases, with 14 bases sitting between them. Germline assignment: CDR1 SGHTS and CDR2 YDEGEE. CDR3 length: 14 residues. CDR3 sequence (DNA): TGTGCCAGCAGCGGAGGGCCAGGCGACTACGAGCAGTACTTC. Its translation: CASSGGPGDYEQYF.

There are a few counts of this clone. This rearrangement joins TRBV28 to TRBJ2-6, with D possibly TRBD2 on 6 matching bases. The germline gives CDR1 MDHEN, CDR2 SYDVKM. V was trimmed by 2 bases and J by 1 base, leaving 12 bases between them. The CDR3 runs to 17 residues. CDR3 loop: CASSLMSGGSGANVLTF. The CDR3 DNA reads TGTGCCAGCAGTTTAATGTCCGGGGGATCTGGGGCCAACGTCCTGACTTTC.

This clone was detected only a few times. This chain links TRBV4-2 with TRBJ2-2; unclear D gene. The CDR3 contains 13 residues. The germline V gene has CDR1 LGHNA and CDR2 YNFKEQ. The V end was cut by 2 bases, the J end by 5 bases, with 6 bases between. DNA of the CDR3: TGTGCCAGCAGCCAAACAGTAACCGGGGAGCTGTTTTTT. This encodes CASSQTVTGELFF.

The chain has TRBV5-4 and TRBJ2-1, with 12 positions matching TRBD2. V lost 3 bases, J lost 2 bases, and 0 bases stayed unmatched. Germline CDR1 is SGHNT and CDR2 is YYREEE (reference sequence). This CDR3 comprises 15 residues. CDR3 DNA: TGTGCCAGCAGCTGGACTAGCGGGGCCTACAATGAGCAGTTCTTC. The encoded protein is CASSWTSGAYNEQFF.